A single sample gave rise to the 25 T cell receptor beta chains below, sequenced in a study of blood T cells in healthy people across ages. Together with a sample-barcoded 5' primer, a J-beta primer mix was included in a second PCR lasting about 6 to 12 cycles. TCRdb re-called the 5' RACE reads with MiXCR, one entry per CDR3 protein. This table holds some 890,000 distinct CDR3 sequences, 25% to 35% found once. These sequences were also reported in another study, on T cells of mothers and their children.

The sequenced material came from blood. Source of these receptors: a woman aged 35 to 49 in good health.

This clonotype was recorded at least ten times. V gene TRBV11-2 combines with J gene TRBJ2-1, with TRBD2 as a possible D gene (5 bases). V was clipped by 5 bases and J by 8 bases, with 16 bases between them. The V gene's germline CDR1 is SGHAT and CDR2 FQNNGV. This CDR3 has 14 residues. CDR3 coding DNA: TGTGCCAGCAGCCACTTCCGGGGTACCCATGAGCAGTTCTTC. As protein: CASSHFRGTHEQFF.

This clonotype occurred many times. The rearrangement uses TRBV9 and TRBJ2-3, with 7 bases matching TRBD1. Germline-derived CDR1 and CDR2 are SGDLS and YYNGEE. Trimming at V came to 4 bases and at J to 2 bases, leaving 10 bases not matched to a gene. This CDR3 is 16 amino acids long. The CDR3 DNA is TGTGCCAGCAGCCCCCCTTTGGACAGGCCCACAGATACGCAGTATTTT. Translation: CASSPPLDRPTDTQYF.

The V call is TRBV20-1, the J call TRBJ1-1; weak D call: TRBD1 (6 bases). The CDR3 has 15 residues. Germline CDR1 reads DFQATT; CDR2 reads SNEGSKA (reference sequence). V lost 0 bases to trimming and J lost 4 bases, with 15 bases between them. In DNA, the CDR3 is TGCAGTGCTAGAGATGGCGGGAAAGGGGGCACTGAAGCTTTCTTT. Protein product: CSARDGGKGGTEAFF.

This chain connects TRBV7-3 to TRBJ1-6; no clear D. Per germline, CDR1 SGHTA and CDR2 FQGTGA. V lost 3 bases to trimming and J lost 8 bases, with 11 bases between them. CDR3 length: 14 residues. The CDR3 DNA reads as TGTGCCAGCAGCTTGGACTTGGATTATTCACCCCTCCACTTT. It codes for CASSLDLDYSPLHF.

Concerning this clonotype itself: One base away lies a much larger clone, so this may be a sequencing read error. The chain employs TRBV6-4 and TRBJ2-3, with a possible D match to TRBD1 (5 bases). The germline CDR1 and CDR2 sequences are MRHNA and SNTAGT. This CDR3 contains 14 residues. The CDR3 DNA is TGTACCAGCAGTCCAGGGCCTAGCACAGATACGCAGTATTTT. Translating it yields CTSSPGPSTDTQYF.

Ten or more counts support this clonotype. This sequence joins TRBV9 and TRBJ2-7; the D is unclear. Deletions cut 0 bases from V and 1 base from J, with 5 bases between. Per germline, CDR1 SGDLS and CDR2 YYNGEE. The CDR3 extends over 13 amino acids. The CDR3 here is CASSVDPSYEQYF. CDR3 coding DNA: TGTGCCAGCAGCGTAGACCCTTCCTACGAGCAGTACTTC.

The chain is built from TRBV5-5 and TRBJ2-4, with D perhaps assigned TRBD1 or TRBD2 (6 bases each). Trimming took off 1 base at V and 8 bases at J, with 16 bases between the two ends. The CDR3 is 15 amino acids. Germline V CDR1 and CDR2: SGHKS, YYEKEE (reference sequence). The CDR3 bases are TGTGCCAGCAGCTTGCCTGGGGGGCGCGGGGACATTCAGTACTTC. This sequence encodes CASSLPGGRGDIQYF.

This clonotype was seen once. The chain carries TRBV7-2 and TRBJ1-1, with D unclear. This CDR3 contains 15 residues. V was shortened by 2 bases and J by 4 bases, with 14 bases between the two germline ends. Germline assignment: CDR1 SGHTA and CDR2 FQGNSA. The CDR3 DNA follows: TGTGCCAGCAGCTTACAGACTGTCCGGGGCACTGAAGCTTTCTTT. Encoded protein: CASSLQTVRGTEAFF.

Of note for this clonotype: This clone may be a read error of a much larger clone one base away. The V gene is TRBV20-1, the J gene TRBJ2-5, with a tentative D call TRBD1 (6 bases). Germline V lookup: CDR1 DFQATT, CDR2 SNEGSKA (reference sequence). This CDR3 is built from 12 residues. The V end lost 8 bases, the J end lost 11 bases, and 21 bases lay between the germline ends. This CDR3 reads CSLDSINNEQYF. CDR3 DNA sequence: TGCAGTTTGGACAGCATCAACAATGAGCAGTACTTC.

The chain has TRBV20-1 and TRBJ1-2, with 11 bases aligning to TRBD1. J gave up 7 bases and V 6 bases, and 4 bases lay outside the gene matches. The V gene's germline CDR1 is DFQATT and CDR2 SNEGSKA (reference sequence). The CDR3 sequence is 12 residues long. Here the CDR3 reads CSAPDRGPGYTF. CDR3 DNA: TGCAGTGCGCCGGACAGGGGGCCTGGCTACACCTTC.

The rearrangement links TRBV5-1 to TRBJ2-7; 8 bases map to TRBD1. Per the germline V gene, CDR1 is SGHRS and CDR2 is YFSETQ. This CDR3 is built from 15 residues. V lost 2 bases and J lost 4; bases outside the gene matches: 8. The CDR3 spells CASSFSRTGSYEQYF. CDR3 DNA: TGCGCCAGCAGCTTCTCCAGGACAGGGTCGTACGAGCAGTACTTC.

This clonotype was counted at least ten times. This chain connects TRBV27 to TRBJ2-5; 9 nucleotides match TRBD1. The CDR3 loop spans 15 amino acids. From germline, CDR1 is MNHEY and CDR2 SMNVEV (reference sequence). V lost 1 base, J lost 4 bases, and 4 bases stayed unmatched. The CDR3 reads CASSLLGTGTETQYF. The CDR3 nucleotides are TGTGCCAGCAGTTTATTAGGGACAGGGACAGAGACCCAGTACTTC.

Only a few counts were recorded for this clonotype. The chain is built from TRBV5-1 and TRBJ2-1; 8 nucleotides align to TRBD2. V lost 0 bases to trimming and J lost 2 bases; unmatched junction nucleotides: 4. The CDR3 runs to 16 residues. Germline assignment: CDR1 SGHRS and CDR2 YFSETQ. CDR3 coding DNA: TGCGCCAGCAGCTTGGGCGGGGGGTTGGCCTACAATGAGCAGTTCTTC. Translating gives CASSLGGGLAYNEQFF.

The chain carries TRBV5-4 and TRBJ2-1; 11 positions agree with TRBD2. Trimming removed 4 bases from V and 8 bases from J; junction bases left unmatched: 5. Germline V lookup: CDR1 SGHNT, CDR2 YYREEE (reference sequence). The CDR3 length is 14 residues. This CDR3 reads CASSLTSGSYEQFF. CDR3 in DNA: TGTGCCAGCAGCCTCACTAGCGGGAGCTATGAGCAGTTCTTC.

The genes are TRBV29-1 and TRBJ2-7; possibly TRBD2 for D (5 bases). V lost 7 bases and J lost 6, with 19 bases in between. The germline CDR1 and CDR2 sequences are SQVTM and ANQGSEA. The CDR3 covers 13 residues. The CDR3 region is CSALGGPRGEQYF. CDR3 bases: TGCAGCGCCCTGGGCGGGCCCCGTGGCGAGCAGTACTTC.

As concerns this clonotype: Possible read error: a much larger clone is one base away. The chain uses TRBV15 and TRBJ2-1; D is ambiguous. The V end was cut by 0 bases, the J end by 10 bases, with 10 bases between. This CDR3 contains 13 residues. The germline V gene has CDR1 LNHNV and CDR2 YYDKDF (reference sequence). In DNA, the CDR3 is TGTGCCACCAGCAGAGATTGGGTTTACGAGCAGTTCTTC. Translating it yields CATSRDWVYEQFF.

At least ten counts were recorded for this clonotype. The chain recombines TRBV7-3 with TRBJ1-1, with D uncertain. CDR3 length: 14 amino acids. V was pared by 1 base and J by 1 base, with 7 bases between. Germline CDR1 SGHTA, CDR2 FQGTGA. In DNA, the CDR3 is TGTGCCAGCAGCTTAAGTTCGGGGAACACTGAAGCTTTCTTT. It encodes CASSLSSGNTEAFF. The full variable domain, its missing parts supplied by reference TRBV7-3 and TRBJ1-1, is GAGVSQTPSNKVTEKGKYVELRCDPISGHTALYWYRQSLGQGPEFLIYFQGTGAADDSGLPNDRFFAVRPEGSVSTLKIQRTERGDSAVYLCASSLSSGNTEAFFGQGTRLTVV.

Points on this clonotype: Compared with germline, one end of the junction differs, possibly owing to a read error. The chain carries TRBV7-7 and TRBJ2-1, with 7 bases lining up with TRBD2. Germline-derived CDR1 and CDR2 are SSHAT and FNYEAQ (reference sequence). This CDR3 spans 11 amino acids. The CDR3: CASSSGGTQFF. The CDR3 DNA follows: TGTGCTAGCAGCTCCGGGGGGACCCAGTTCTTC.

This clonotype has at least ten counts. This chain connects TRBV7-2 to TRBJ2-5; D remains ambiguous. V was pared by 2 bases and J by 1 base, with 8 bases between. Germline values: CDR1 SGHTA, CDR2 FQGNSA. The CDR3 has 14 residues. In nucleotides, the CDR3 is TGTGCCAGCAGCTTAAGTAGTTCCCAAGAGACCCAGTACTTC. Residues: CASSLSSSQETQYF.

With regard to this clonotype: A clone one base away is much larger, so this may be a read error. The chain joins TRBV5-1 to TRBJ2-1, with TRBD2 matching over 10 bases. The CDR3 length is 15 residues. CDR1 and CDR2 from the germline V gene are SGHRS and YFSETQ. The CDR3 nucleotides are TGCGCCAACAGCTTCGCTAGCGGGGGTCGGTATGAGCAGTTCTTC. Amino acid sequence: CANSFASGGRYEQFF.

The chain couples TRBV5-5 to TRBJ2-5; the D is unclear. There are 14 residues in the CDR3. Germline CDR1 SGHKS, CDR2 YYEKEE (reference sequence). V was pared by 0 bases and J by 2 bases, with 8 bases between. The CDR3 bases are TGTGCCAGCAGCTTGGGGGCAGAACAAGAGACCCAGTACTTC. Its translation is CASSLGAEQETQYF.

In this sample, this clonotype turned up many times. The genes are TRBV24-1 and TRBJ2-7; TRBD1 matches at 9 bases. Germline CDR1 KGHDR, CDR2 SFDVKD. J gave up 5 bases and V 5 bases, and 6 bases lay outside the gene matches. The CDR3 has 14 residues. CDR3 region: CATSVTGGINEQYF. The CDR3 DNA sequence: TGTGCCACCAGTGTGACAGGGGGAATCAACGAGCAGTACTTC.

This clonotype was picked up a small number of times. The V gene is TRBV5-5, the J gene TRBJ1-1, with D uncertain. Germline V lookup: CDR1 SGHKS, CDR2 YYEKEE (reference sequence). Trimming stripped 4 bases from V and 0 bases from J, with 13 bases between. The CDR3 is made up of 15 amino acids. The CDR3 bases are TGTGCCAGCAGCGTCGTGGAGATCATGAACACTGAAGCTTTCTTT. Its protein product is CASSVVEIMNTEAFF.

The chain links TRBV28 to TRBJ1-4; D not certain. CDR1 MDHEN and CDR2 SYDVKM come from the germline V gene. The CDR3 totals 15 residues. The germline V and J ends were trimmed by 4 bases and 0 bases, with 9 bases remaining between them. The CDR3 spells CASSSPHATNEKLFF. CDR3 in DNA: TGTGCCAGCAGTTCACCCCATGCAACTAATGAAAAACTGTTTTTT.

The rearrangement links TRBV6-5 to TRBJ1-3; D unclear. Germline V lookup: CDR1 MNHEY, CDR2 SVGAGI. The CDR3 extends over 11 amino acids. V shed 7 bases and J shed 4 bases, with 5 bases lying between them. CDR3 sequence: CASNGGNTIYF. The CDR3 DNA sequence: TGTGCCAGCAACGGGGGAAACACCATATATTTT.